The 13 T cell receptor beta chains in this list originate from one sample, sequenced in a study of blood T cell repertoires in COVID-19. Repertoires were generated with immunoSEQ multiplex PCR, while TCRdb's copy carries only in-frame clones and drops some. The repertoire holds some 530,000 clones, with approximately 91% as singletons. The sample was PBMCs or T cells enriched from blood (not recorded which). All receptors derive from an older woman who had recovered from COVID-19.

The rearrangement uses TRBV5-4 and TRBJ2-1, with 7 bases identical to TRBD1. Germline values: CDR1 SGHNT, CDR2 YYREEE (reference sequence). The CDR3 extends over 16 amino acids. Unmatched junction bases numbered 8, after V lost 0 bases and J lost 5 bases. In DNA form, the CDR3 reads TGTGCCAGCAGCTTGGCCGCGATGACAGGGAACAATGAGCAGTTCTTC. This codes for CASSLAAMTGNNEQFF.

The gene calls are TRBV18 and TRBJ1-3; D is uncertain. V gave up 4 bases and J gave up 0 bases, with 4 bases separating them. Looked up from germline, CDR1 is KGHSH and CDR2 is LQKENI. The CDR3 loop spans 13 amino acids. The CDR3 nucleotides read TGTGCCAGCTCACGGAGCTCTGGAAACACCATATATTTT. Encoded protein: CASSRSSGNTIYF. Together with reference TRBV18 and TRBJ1-3, the CDR3 gives the full variable domain: NAGVMQNPRHLVRRRGQEARLRCSPMKGHSHVYWYRQLPEEGLKFMVYLQKENIIDESGMPKERFSAEFPKEGPSILRIQQVVRGDSAAYFCASSRSSGNTIYFGEGSWLTVV.

The CDR3 bases are TGTGCCAGCAGCCAAGTAGGCGGCTATGAGCAGTTCTTC. Its protein product is CASSQVGGYEQFF. J is TRBJ2-1 and V is TRBV3-1 (or the pseudogene TRBV3-2); unclear D gene. This CDR3 has 13 amino acids. V was trimmed by 1 base and J by 8 bases, leaving 9 bases between them. The germline V gene encodes CDR1 LGHDT and CDR2 YNNKEL (reference sequence).

The chain couples TRBV2 to TRBJ1-6, with a possible D match to TRBD1 (6 bases). The V end lost 4 bases, the J end lost 3 bases, and 7 bases lay between the germline ends. This CDR3 is built from 14 residues. The germline V gene encodes CDR1 SNHLY and CDR2 FYNNEI. In nucleotides, the CDR3 is TGTGCCAGCAGTGGACAGGTCTATAATTCACCCCTCCACTTT. Its translation: CASSGQVYNSPLHF.

The chain is built from TRBV9 and TRBJ2-3; the D is unclear. Germline CDR1 SGDLS, CDR2 YYNGEE. CDR3 size: 13 residues. Trimming cost V 0 bases and J 5 bases, with 7 bases left between them. CDR3 bases: TGTGCCAGCAGCGTAGAAGAGATAGATACGCAGTATTTT. The encoded protein is CASSVEEIDTQYF. The full variable domain, its missing parts supplied by reference TRBV9 and TRBJ2-3, is DSGVTQTPKHLITATGQRVTLRCSPRSGDLSVYWYQQSLDQGLQFLIQYYNGEERAKGNILERFSAQQFPDLHSELNLSSLELGDSALYFCASSVEEIDTQYFGPGTRLTVL.

The rearrangement joins TRBV3-1 (or the pseudogene TRBV3-2) to TRBJ2-3; D not resolved. Germline V gene lookup returns CDR1 LGHDT and CDR2 YNNKEL (reference sequence). The CDR3 has 13 amino acids. V was shortened by 0 bases and J by 6 bases, with 7 bases between the two germline ends. The CDR3: CASSQDKRDTQYF. The CDR3, as DNA: TGTGCCAGCAGCCAAGATAAGCGCGATACGCAGTATTTT.

The CDR3 sequence: CASSLGGGSGYTF. DNA for the CDR3: TGTGCCAGCAGCTTAGGGGGAGGGTCTGGCTACACCTTC. V and J are TRBV7-9 and TRBJ1-2; no reliable D call. The CDR3 runs 13 residues. Trimming shortened V by 1 base and J by 7 bases, and 10 bases separated the two germline ends. The germline CDR1 and CDR2 sequences are SEHNR and FQNEAQ (reference sequence).

The rearrangement uses TRBV6-5 and TRBJ1-2; no clear D gene. With 9 bases removed from V and 3 bases from J, the gap between germline ends came to 11 bases. Germline V gene lookup returns CDR1 MNHEY and CDR2 SVGAGI. This CDR3 is 12 amino acids long. CDR3 DNA sequence: TGTGCCAGTGCTGCCGGGGACTATGGCTACACCTTC. Translation gives CASAAGDYGYTF.

As to this clone: One end of the junction varies from germline; a read error may be responsible. CDR3 loop: CAWSRGPGQGEKLFF. CDR3 in DNA: TGTGCCTGGAGTAGGGGCCCGGGACAGGGAGAAAAGCTGTTTTTT. The chain recombines TRBV30 with TRBJ1-4, with 9 bases lining up with TRBD1. Per germline, CDR1 GTSNPN and CDR2 SVGIG (reference sequence). The CDR3 length is 15 residues. The full variable domain, completed using reference TRBV30 and TRBJ1-4, is SQTIHQWPATLVQPVGSPLSLECTVEGTSNPNLYWYRQAAGRGLQLLFYSVGIGQISSEVPQNLSASRPQDRQFILSSKKLLLSDSGFYLCAWSRGPGQGEKLFFGSGTQLSVL.

The chain is built from TRBV24-1 and TRBJ1-5; possibly TRBD1 for D (6 bases). The V gene lost 4 bases and the J gene lost 2 bases, with 17 bases spanning the gap. This CDR3 spans 17 amino acids. CDR1 KGHDR and CDR2 SFDVKD come from the germline V gene. CDR3 protein: CATSDASGAAGNQPQHF. The CDR3 coding sequence is TGTGCCACCAGTGACGCCTCAGGGGCGGCGGGCAATCAGCCCCAGCATTTT.

The rearrangement uses TRBV7-9 and TRBJ2-5; TRBD2 agrees at 7 bases. Trimming at V came to 6 bases and at J to 5 bases, leaving 15 bases not matched to a gene. Germline CDR1 reads SEHNR; CDR2 reads FQNEAQ (reference sequence). This CDR3 is 16 amino acids long. The chain's CDR3 is CASSPQGPRGGETQYF. The CDR3 bases are TGTGCCAGCAGTCCCCAAGGTCCAAGGGGAGGGGAGACCCAGTACTTC. Combining the CDR3 with reference TRBV7-9 and TRBJ2-5 gives the whole variable domain DTGVSQNPRHKITKRGQNVTFRCDPISEHNRLYWYRQTLGQGPEFLTYFQNEAQLEKSRLLSDRFSAERPKGSFSTLEIQRTEQGDSAMYLCASSPQGPRGGETQYFGPGTRLLVL.

The chain employs TRBV6-5 and TRBJ2-1; D gene unclear. V gave up 2 bases and J gave up 9 bases, with 17 bases separating them. From germline, CDR1 is MNHEY and CDR2 SVGAGI. The CDR3 is 15 amino acids. The CDR3 nucleotides read TGTGCCAGCAGTTACGGCGAGGTAGTAAACGGTGAGCAGTTCTTC. Translating it yields CASSYGEVVNGEQFF.

The chain employs TRBV5-4 and TRBJ2-5, with D perhaps matching TRBD2 (5 bases). Germline lookup yields CDR1 SGHNT and CDR2 YYREEE (reference sequence). Trimming stripped 1 base from V and 1 base from J, with 11 bases between. This CDR3 is built from 15 residues. CDR3 sequence reads: CASSLPGVIQETQYF. The CDR3 DNA reads TGTGCCAGCAGCTTGCCCGGGGTTATCCAAGAGACCCAGTACTTC.